Presented here are 26 T cell receptor beta chains from one specimen sequenced in a study of blood T cell repertoires in COVID-19. Clones were read by immunoSEQ multiplex PCR, and TCRdb kept only the in-frame ones, dropping some. The table shows about 300,000 clones, with approximately 86% occurring only once. Source material: PBMCs or T cells enriched from blood (not recorded which). Receptors were obtained from a woman under 30 who had recovered from COVID-19.

This clone was found once. The chain carries TRBV4-1 and TRBJ2-1; TRBD2 might be the D (6 bases). Germline lookup yields CDR1 MGHRA and CDR2 YSYEKL. V was trimmed by 4 bases and J by 9 bases, leaving 25 bases between them. This CDR3 is 17 amino acids long. CDR3 amino acids: CASSLLDRTNPRSEQFF. The CDR3 region has the DNA TGCGCCAGCAGCCTTTTAGACCGGACTAACCCCCGCTCTGAGCAGTTCTTC.

This clone appeared a single time. The chain has TRBV7-2 and TRBJ2-6; 14 bases map to TRBD2. The CDR3 contains 19 residues. Germline V gene sequence: CDR1 SGHTA, CDR2 FQGNSA. The junction had 7 bases not matched to a gene; V was cut back by 5 bases and J by 1 base. The CDR3 DNA follows: TGTGCCAGCAGCCCCCGGGGGACTAGCGGGAGTTCTGGGGCCAACGTCCTGACTTTC. Translating it yields CASSPRGTSGSSGANVLTF.

This clone was picked up a small number of times. The same CDR3 arises from other DNA sequences in this sample as well. The chain's CDR3 is CASSLGGSGANVLTF. Here the CDR3 DNA reads TGCGCCAGCAGCTTGGGAGGGTCCGGGGCCAACGTCCTGACTTTC. The J gene is TRBJ2-6, the V gene TRBV5-1, with a tentative D call TRBD2 (5 bases). Germline CDR1 SGHRS, CDR2 YFSETQ. This CDR3 region has 15 residues. V lost 0 bases, J lost 4 bases, and 8 bases lay in between.

The CDR3 bases are TGCGCCAGCAGCTTGGATGGAGGAACCAACACCGGGGAGCTGTTTTTT. Protein product: CASSLDGGTNTGELFF. The J gene is TRBJ2-2, the V gene TRBV5-1; possible D gene TRBD2, 5 bases. There are 16 residues in the CDR3. Germline V gene data show CDR1 as SGHRS and CDR2 as YFSETQ. V was cut by 0 bases and J by 2 bases, with 11 bases left in between.

The sample holds many counts of this clone. J is TRBJ2-3 and V is TRBV7-9; a possible D gene is TRBD1 (5 bases). V lost 0 bases and J 4 bases, leaving 8 bases between the germline ends. The germline CDR1 and CDR2 sequences are SEHNR and FQNEAQ (reference sequence). This CDR3 spans 14 amino acids. The CDR3 DNA is TGTGCCAGCAGCTTAGCCCTGACAGCAGATACGCAGTATTTT. Protein sequence: CASSLALTADTQYF.

The chain carries TRBV28 and TRBJ1-5; tentatively, D is TRBD1 (6 bases). This CDR3 spans 20 amino acids. V was cut by 3 bases and J by 1 base, with 25 bases left in between. CDR1 MDHEN and CDR2 SYDVKM come from the germline V gene. CDR3 protein: CASSLALGRGSGGSNQPQHF. The CDR3 DNA sequence: TGTGCCAGCAGTTTGGCTCTCGGCAGGGGCTCGGGGGGGAGCAATCAGCCCCAGCATTTT. Full variable domain (remainder filled in from reference TRBV28 and TRBJ1-5): DVKVTQSSRYLVKRTGEKVFLECVQDMDHENMFWYRQDPGLGLRLIYFSYDVKMKEKGDIPEGYSVSREKKERFSLILESASTNQTSMYLCASSLALGRGSGGSNQPQHFGDGTRLSIL.

Here the CDR3 reads CASSRGTGYGYTF. The DNA of the CDR3 is TGTGCCAGTAGTAGGGGGACAGGCTATGGCTACACCTTC. The rearrangement uses TRBV19 and TRBJ1-2; 8 bases match TRBD1. The V gene's germline CDR1 is LNHDA and CDR2 SQIVND (reference sequence). The length of the CDR3 is 13 residues. V lost 4 bases to trimming and J lost 4 bases; unmatched junction nucleotides: 2.

V usage is TRBV5-1 and J usage is TRBJ1-1, with D maybe TRBD1 (5 bases). Germline CDR1 reads SGHRS; CDR2 reads YFSETQ. Trimming cost V 0 bases and J 3 bases, with 9 bases left between them. CDR3 length: 14 amino acids. CDR3 residues: CASSLVTGDTEAFF. The CDR3 nucleotides read TGCGCCAGCAGCTTGGTGACGGGGGACACTGAAGCTTTCTTT.

The chain joins TRBV12-5 to TRBJ1-5; the D is unclear. CDR3 size: 13 residues. Looked up from germline, CDR1 is LGHNT and CDR2 is FRNRAP. V shed 5 bases and J shed 5 bases, with 10 bases lying between them. This chain's CDR3 is CASGIERDQPQHF. The CDR3 nucleotides read TGTGCTAGTGGTATAGAGAGGGATCAGCCCCAGCATTTT.

V gene TRBV9 combines with J gene TRBJ2-1; 7 nucleotides match TRBD2. This CDR3 is built from 16 residues. In germline, CDR1 is SGDLS, CDR2 YYNGEE. The ends lost 0 bases at V and 3 bases at J; junction bases unmatched: 6. CDR3 residues: CASSVGNSGHYNEQFF. CDR3 nucleotides: TGTGCCAGCAGCGTAGGTAATAGCGGGCACTACAATGAGCAGTTCTTC.

The CDR3 here is CASSVREGLNYGYTF. CDR3 DNA: TGTGCCAGCAGCGTGCGTGAGGGACTTAACTATGGCTACACCTTC. V is TRBV9 and J is TRBJ1-2, with D maybe TRBD1 (5 bases). The germline V gene has CDR1 SGDLS and CDR2 YYNGEE. The CDR3 is made up of 15 amino acids. Deletions cut 2 bases from V and 1 base from J, with 12 bases between.

The V gene is TRBV24-1, the J gene TRBJ1-1, with D possibly TRBD1 on 6 matching bases. From germline, CDR1 is KGHDR and CDR2 SFDVKD. V shed 3 bases and J shed 0 bases, with 19 bases lying between them. The CDR3 covers 18 residues. The CDR3 loop is CATSDVTTGSNMNTEAFF. The DNA for the CDR3 is TGTGCCACCAGTGATGTGACGACAGGTTCCAACATGAACACTGAAGCTTTCTTT.

The chain recombines TRBV18 with TRBJ2-3; 7 bases agree with TRBD2. CDR3 length equals 18 residues. Germline trimming cut 2 bases from V and 2 bases from J; bases unmatched to any gene: 13. Germline lookup yields CDR1 KGHSH and CDR2 LQKENI. The chain's CDR3 is CASSPFIATSENTDTQYF. CDR3 nucleotides: TGTGCCAGCTCACCATTCATCGCCACTAGCGAGAACACAGATACGCAGTATTTT.

The gene calls are TRBV19 and TRBJ1-3; a weak D match, TRBD1 (6 bases). Trimming pared 6 bases from V and 7 bases from J, leaving 16 bases between. CDR1 is LNHDA and CDR2 is SQIVND in the germline V gene (reference sequence). This CDR3 has 14 amino acids. The CDR3 DNA follows: TGTGCCAGTAGAATGGACAGCAATTTTAACACCATATATTTT. It encodes CASRMDSNFNTIYF.

This clone was detected once. The chain carries TRBV11-2 and TRBJ1-1, with TRBD1 identical over 7 bases. V dropped 2 bases and J dropped 5; count of bases not matched to a gene: 17. Looked up from germline, CDR1 is SGHAT and CDR2 is FQNNGV. The CDR3 extends over 18 amino acids. CDR3 nucleotides: TGTGCCAGCAGCTTAAGGCGCGGGGAACAGGGGAAGTCGACTGAAGCTTTCTTT. This codes for CASSLRRGEQGKSTEAFF.

CDR3 amino acids: CASSARQGPNSPLHF. CDR3 bases: TGTGCCAGCAGCGCTCGACAGGGGCCGAATTCACCCCTCCACTTT. The chain uses TRBV9 and TRBJ1-6; 8 bases match TRBD1. The ends lost 3 bases at V and 7 bases at J; junction bases unmatched: 6. CDR1 and CDR2 (germline): SGDLS, YYNGEE. The CDR3 extends over 15 amino acids. The complete variable domain, with remaining parts taken from reference TRBV9 and TRBJ1-6, reads DSGVTQTPKHLITATGQRVTLRCSPRSGDLSVYWYQQSLDQGLQFLIQYYNGEERAKGNILERFSAQQFPDLHSELNLSSLELGDSALYFCASSARQGPNSPLHFGNGTRLTVT.

There are a few counts of this clone. The gene calls are TRBV21-1 and TRBJ2-7; the table's D call, TRBD1, has no DNA check behind it. TRBV21-1 is assigned pseudogene status. The CDR3 has 18 amino acids. The CDR3 DNA reads TGTGCCAGCACCCCAGAGTGGGACAGGGGTATAATCGGCTACGAGCAGTACTTC. Amino acids: CASTPEWDRGIIGYEQYF.

This sequence joins TRBV25-1 and TRBJ1-2, with D maybe TRBD1 (6 bases). Per the germline V gene, CDR1 is MGHDK and CDR2 is SYGVNS. The CDR3 loop spans 15 amino acids. V lost 6 bases to trimming and J lost 6 bases, with 20 bases between them. Here the CDR3 reads CASSFDRSPLDGYTF. Written as DNA, the CDR3 is TGTGCCAGCAGCTTCGACAGGAGCCCTCTTGATGGCTACACCTTC.

Only a few counts were recorded for this clone. The chain combines TRBV11-2 with TRBJ1-5; a possible D gene is TRBD1 (5 bases). Trimming shortened V by 4 bases and J by 0 bases, and 7 bases separated the two germline ends. There are 14 residues in the CDR3. Germline CDR1 and CDR2: SGHAT and FQNNGV. The CDR3 region is CASSSGHSNQPQHF. CDR3 nucleotide sequence: TGTGCCAGCAGCTCCGGACATAGCAATCAGCCCCAGCATTTT.

This clone was counted at least ten times. The V gene is TRBV19, the J gene TRBJ2-1; D possibly corresponds to TRBD2 (6 bases). V was clipped by 6 bases and J by 8 bases, with 14 bases between them. Germline V lookup: CDR1 LNHDA, CDR2 SQIVND (reference sequence). The CDR3 sequence is 13 residues long. CDR3 loop: CASSFRREDEQFF. CDR3 coding DNA: TGTGCCAGTAGCTTCCGAAGGGAGGATGAGCAGTTCTTC.

The V and J genes are TRBV7-7 and TRBJ1-3; 9 nucleotides match TRBD1. Per the germline V gene, CDR1 is SSHAT and CDR2 is FNYEAQ (reference sequence). The CDR3 consists of 14 residues. V lost 1 base and J lost 6; bases outside the gene matches: 1. The CDR3 DNA sequence: TGTGCCAGCAGCTTAGGGACAGGGGAAAACACCATATATTTT. This gives the protein CASSLGTGENTIYF.

The rearrangement joins TRBV4-3 to TRBJ1-1; the match to TRBD1 covers 7 bases. The V gene's germline CDR1 is LGHNA and CDR2 YSLEER. With V trimmed by 3 bases and J by 5 bases, 6 bases remained unmatched. The CDR3 consists of 14 residues. The CDR3 region is CASSQTLDRTEAFF. CDR3 bases: TGCGCCAGCAGCCAGACCCTGGACAGGACTGAAGCTTTCTTT.

This chain joins TRBV5-5 and TRBJ1-5; 8 bases match TRBD1. V was clipped by 4 bases and J by 2 bases; unmatched bases: 11. The CDR3 is 17 residues long. Germline CDR1 reads SGHKS; CDR2 reads YYEKEE (reference sequence). The CDR3, as DNA: TGTGCCAGCAGCATGGGGCCACCGGGACAGGGCAATCAGCCCCAGCATTTT. Encoded protein: CASSMGPPGQGNQPQHF.

The chain is built from TRBV28 and TRBJ1-5; D gene ambiguous. The CDR3 is 15 residues long. Trimming shortened V by 3 bases and J by 6 bases, and 15 bases separated the two germline ends. Germline V gene data show CDR1 as MDHEN and CDR2 as SYDVKM. CDR3 sequence reads: CASSFPSKAVQPQHF. CDR3 nucleotides: TGTGCCAGCAGTTTCCCAAGCAAGGCGGTTCAGCCCCAGCATTTT. Together with reference TRBV28 and TRBJ1-5, the CDR3 gives the full variable domain: DVKVTQSSRYLVKRTGEKVFLECVQDMDHENMFWYRQDPGLGLRLIYFSYDVKMKEKGDIPEGYSVSREKKERFSLILESASTNQTSMYLCASSFPSKAVQPQHFGDGTRLSIL.

In nucleotides, the CDR3 is TGTGCCTGGAGTACTGCGGCAGAACCCTACGAGCAGTACTTC. It codes for CAWSTAAEPYEQYF. The rearrangement joins TRBV30 to TRBJ2-7; D is ambiguous. The CDR3 spans 14 residues. The ends were cut back, 2 bases at V and 2 bases at J, with 13 bases in the middle. The germline V gene encodes CDR1 GTSNPN and CDR2 SVGIG (reference sequence).

The J gene is TRBJ2-1, the V gene TRBV30; D is possibly TRBD1 (6 bases). Germline assignment: CDR1 GTSNPN and CDR2 SVGIG (reference sequence). CDR3 length: 12 residues. V was trimmed by 0 bases and J by 7 bases, leaving 7 bases between them. This CDR3 reads CAWSVRGNEQFF. For the CDR3, the DNA is TGTGCCTGGAGTGTAAGGGGGAATGAGCAGTTCTTC.